This T cell receptor beta chain was sequenced for a study of long-term antiretroviral therapy in people with HIV. Background on the study: Samples from the earliest time points predate the 2015 immediate-ART recommendation by about a decade. Overall study findings and caveats: Diversity went up after ART and still fell short of transplant donor controls. Clonotypes expanded prior to ART showed repertoire dominance at all sampled time points.

This clone was observed a single time. Its antigen remains unknown. Trimming cost V 4 bases and J 0 bases, with 13 bases left between them. This CDR3 spans 15 amino acids. Germline CDR1 and CDR2: MDHEN and SYDVKM. Before DNA extraction, roughly 0.85-10 million cryopreserved PBMC were held in the samples. Run at survey level, the immunoSEQ assay was version v3.0. Some clones are missing from TCRdb's copy, which holds only in-frame ones; the method was immunoSEQ multiplex PCR. The table records 22,000 or so clones, roughly 84% of them present only once. The V and J genes are TRBV28 and TRBJ2-7; possible D gene TRBD2, 6 bases. Material: unsorted PBMCs, obtained roughly 5.9 years after starting antiretroviral therapy. The TCR originated in a man younger than 45 with HIV. CDR3 in DNA: TGTGCCAGCAGTTCGCCGGGACTCCTCTCCTACGAGCAGTACTTC. This gives the protein CASSSPGLLSYEQYF.